This T cell receptor beta chain was sequenced in a study of cytotoxic CD8 clonotypes in ibrutinib-treated CLL. This CDR3 is 12 amino acids long. Germline lookup yields CDR1 MNHEY and CDR2 SVGAGI. V lost 0 bases, J lost 2 bases, and 2 bases lay in between. Sequenced by immunoSEQ multiplex PCR; TCRdb stores in-frame clones only, minus some. The sample contains about 130,000 clones, over 75% of which appear only once. The sample consisted of PBMCs, taken after 24 months of ibrutinib treatment. This TCR came from a human donor with chronic lymphocytic leukemia. The chain has TRBV6-5 and TRBJ2-7; no definite D call. The DNA for the CDR3 is TGTGCCAGCAGTTACTCGACCTACGAGCAGTACTTC. Translated: CASSYSTYEQYF.